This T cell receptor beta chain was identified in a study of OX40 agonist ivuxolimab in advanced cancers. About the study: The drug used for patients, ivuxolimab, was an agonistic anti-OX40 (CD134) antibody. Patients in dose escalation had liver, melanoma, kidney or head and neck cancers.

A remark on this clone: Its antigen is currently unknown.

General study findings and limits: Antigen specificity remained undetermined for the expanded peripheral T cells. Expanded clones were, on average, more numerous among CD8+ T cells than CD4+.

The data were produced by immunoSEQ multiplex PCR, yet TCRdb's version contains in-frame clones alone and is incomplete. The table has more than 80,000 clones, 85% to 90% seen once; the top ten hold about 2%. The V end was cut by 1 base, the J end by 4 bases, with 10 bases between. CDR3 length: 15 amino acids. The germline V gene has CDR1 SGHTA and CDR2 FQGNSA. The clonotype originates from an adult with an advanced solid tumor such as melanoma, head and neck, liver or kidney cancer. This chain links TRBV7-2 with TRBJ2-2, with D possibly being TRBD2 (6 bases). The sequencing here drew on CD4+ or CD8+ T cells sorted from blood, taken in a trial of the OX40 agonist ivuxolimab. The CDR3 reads CASSLGLASTGELFF. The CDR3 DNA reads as TGTGCCAGCAGCTTAGGGCTAGCGAGCACCGGGGAGCTGTTTTTT.